The 11 T cell receptor beta chains given below trace back to one sample, sequenced in a study of blood T cell repertoires in COVID-19. Libraries were prepared by immunoSEQ multiplex PCR; TCRdb keeps only in-frame clonotypes and omits some of them. Here the sample spans tens of thousands of clones, about 90% being singletons. Sequences were obtained from peripheral blood. These receptors were obtained from a human donor with acute or convalescent COVID-19. The donor label of this sample is uncertain.

The chain links TRBV14 to TRBJ2-1; the match to TRBD2 covers 11 bases. Trimming at V came to 1 base and at J to 8 bases, leaving 1 base not matched to a gene. Germline CDR1 is SGHDN and CDR2 is FVKESK. This CDR3 is 14 amino acids long. The CDR3: CASSQGLAGYEQFF. The CDR3 DNA reads as TGTGCCAGCAGCCAAGGACTAGCGGGATATGAGCAGTTCTTC.

The CDR3, as DNA: TGTGCCAGCAGCCTCCGAGGGGGCGTCGCTAATGAAAAACTGTTTTTT. Translating gives CASSLRGGVANEKLFF. This chain uses TRBV7-9 with TRBJ1-4; 7 bases fit TRBD1. This CDR3 region has 16 residues. Germline CDR1 and CDR2: SEHNR and FQNEAQ (reference sequence). Trimming took 5 bases from V and 3 from J; bases not matched to a gene: 9.

CDR3 DNA sequence: TGTGCCAGTAGTATCCTCGGGAAACCATACAATGAGCAGTTCTTC. Its translation is CASSILGKPYNEQFF. The chain employs TRBV19 and TRBJ2-1, with D maybe TRBD2 (5 bases). Germline values: CDR1 LNHDA, CDR2 SQIVND (reference sequence). Trimming left V 3 bases short and J 4 bases short, with 13 bases between. This CDR3 spans 15 amino acids.

The CDR3 region is CASSEAGWRGTEAFF. CDR3 nucleotides: TGTGCCAGCAGTGAAGCAGGGTGGCGGGGCACTGAAGCTTTCTTT. V gene TRBV25-1 combines with J gene TRBJ1-1; perhaps TRBD1 as D (5 bases). V dropped 2 bases and J dropped 4 bases, with 14 bases sitting between them. CDR1 is MGHDK and CDR2 is SYGVNS in the germline V gene. The CDR3 is made up of 15 amino acids.

The chain joins TRBV7-3 to TRBJ2-1, with 8 nucleotides matching TRBD1. V gave up 5 bases and J gave up 3 bases; unmatched junction bases: 6. The CDR3 length is 15 residues. Germline CDR1 and CDR2: SGHTA and FQGTGA. This chain's CDR3 is CASSPDRGVYNEQFF. The CDR3 nucleotides are TGTGCCAGCAGCCCAGACAGGGGTGTCTACAATGAGCAGTTCTTC.

The table lists this clone with a few counts. The chain couples TRBV5-6 to TRBJ2-7, with D possibly being TRBD1 (5 bases). V lost 1 base and J 3 bases, leaving 14 bases between the germline ends. Germline loops: CDR1 SGHDT, CDR2 YYEEEE. This CDR3 spans 15 amino acids. CDR3 residues: CASSLIGQEYYEQYF. The CDR3 region has the DNA TGTGCCAGCAGCTTGATCGGACAAGAGTACTACGAGCAGTACTTC.

This clone was recorded once. One junction end does not reproduce the germline sequence, and a read error may be involved. The rearrangement links TRBV7-6 to TRBJ2-7; 7 bases match TRBD1. The CDR3 has 13 amino acids. Germline values: CDR1 SGHVS, CDR2 FNYEAQ. CDR3 bases: TGTGCCAGCAGTCAACAGGGGTCCTCCGAGCAGTACTTC. Its protein product is CASSQQGSSEQYF. The variable domain in full, completed from reference TRBV7-6 and TRBJ2-7, reads GAGVSQSPRYKVTKRGQDVALRCDPISGHVSLYWYRQALGQGPEFLTYFNYEAQQDKSGLPNDRFSAERPEGSISTLTIQRTEQRDSAMYRCASSQQGSSEQYFGPGTRLTVT.

The chain uses TRBV6-2 or TRBV6-3 and TRBJ1-1; D call uncertain. Trimming left V 4 bases short and J 2 bases short, with 8 bases between. Germline values: CDR1 MNHEY, CDR2 SVGEGT. There are 13 residues in the CDR3. CDR3 nucleotides: TGTGCCAGCAGTTGGAGAGGCAACACTGAAGCTTTCTTT. As protein: CASSWRGNTEAFF.

The gene calls are TRBV29-1 and TRBJ2-7, with a weak D call TRBD1 (5 bases). Trimming cost V 0 bases and J 7 bases, with 10 bases left between them. Germline assignment: CDR1 SQVTM and CDR2 ANQGSEA. The CDR3 has 12 amino acids. The CDR3 here is CSVEDSRTEQYF. Here the CDR3 DNA reads TGCAGCGTTGAAGATTCACGGACAGAGCAGTACTTC.

The chain combines TRBV15 with TRBJ1-2; weak D call: TRBD1 (5 bases). Trimming took 3 bases from V and 4 from J, leaving 9 bases between them. The CDR3 contains 13 residues. CDR1 is LNHNV and CDR2 is YYDKDF in the germline V gene (reference sequence). The chain's CDR3 is CATSSQGFYGYTF. As DNA, the CDR3 is TGTGCCACCAGCAGCCAGGGTTTCTATGGCTACACCTTC.

V gene TRBV5-5 combines with J gene TRBJ2-7; 9 bases map to TRBD1. V lost 2 bases, J lost 2 bases, and 5 bases stayed unmatched. The germline CDR1 and CDR2 sequences are SGHKS and YYEKEE (reference sequence). The CDR3 consists of 15 residues. The CDR3 is CASSFFRDRAYEQYF. The DNA for the CDR3 is TGTGCCAGCAGCTTTTTTAGGGACAGGGCCTACGAGCAGTACTTC. The variable domain in full, with the rest retrieved from reference TRBV5-5 and TRBJ2-7, is DAGVTQSPTHLIKTRGQQVTLRCSPISGHKSVSWYQQVLGQGPQFIFQYYEKEERGRGNFPDRFSARQFPNYSSELNVNALLLGDSALYLCASSFFRDRAYEQYFGPGTRLTVT.